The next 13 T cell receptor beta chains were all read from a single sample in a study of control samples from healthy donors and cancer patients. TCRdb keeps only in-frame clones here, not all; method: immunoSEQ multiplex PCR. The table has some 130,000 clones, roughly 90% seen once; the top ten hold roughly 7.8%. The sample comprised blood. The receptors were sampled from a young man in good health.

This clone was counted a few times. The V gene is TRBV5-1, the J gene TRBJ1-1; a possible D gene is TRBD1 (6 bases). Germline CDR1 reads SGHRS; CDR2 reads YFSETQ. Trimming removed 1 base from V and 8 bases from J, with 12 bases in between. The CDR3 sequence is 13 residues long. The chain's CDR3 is CASSLRGAGEAFF. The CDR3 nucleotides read TGCGCCAGCAGCTTGAGGGGGGCTGGGGAAGCTTTCTTT. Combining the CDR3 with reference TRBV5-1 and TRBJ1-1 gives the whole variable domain KAGVTQTPRYLIKTRGQQVTLSCSPISGHRSVSWYQQTPGQGLQFLFEYFSETQRNKGNFPGRFSGRQFSNSRSEMNVSTLELGDSALYLCASSLRGAGEAFFGQGTRLTVV.

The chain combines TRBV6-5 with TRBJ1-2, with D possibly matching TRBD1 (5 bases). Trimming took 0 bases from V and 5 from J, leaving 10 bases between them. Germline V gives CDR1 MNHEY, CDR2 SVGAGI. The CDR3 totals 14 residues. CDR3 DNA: TGTGCCAGCAGTTACTCGAGGGGCGGGTATGGCTACACCTTC. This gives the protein CASSYSRGGYGYTF.

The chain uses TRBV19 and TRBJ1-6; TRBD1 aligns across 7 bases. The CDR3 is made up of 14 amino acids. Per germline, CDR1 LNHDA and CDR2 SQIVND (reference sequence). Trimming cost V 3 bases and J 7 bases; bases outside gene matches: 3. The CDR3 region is CASSITGANSPLHF. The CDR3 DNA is TGTGCCAGTAGTATCACAGGGGCAAATTCACCCCTCCACTTT.

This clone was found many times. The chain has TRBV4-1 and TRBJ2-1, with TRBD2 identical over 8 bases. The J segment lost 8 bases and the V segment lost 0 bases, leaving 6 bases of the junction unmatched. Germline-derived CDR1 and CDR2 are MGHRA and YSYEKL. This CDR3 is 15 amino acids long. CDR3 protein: CASSQDLGGVDEQFF. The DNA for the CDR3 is TGCGCCAGCAGCCAAGATCTCGGGGGGGTTGATGAGCAGTTCTTC.

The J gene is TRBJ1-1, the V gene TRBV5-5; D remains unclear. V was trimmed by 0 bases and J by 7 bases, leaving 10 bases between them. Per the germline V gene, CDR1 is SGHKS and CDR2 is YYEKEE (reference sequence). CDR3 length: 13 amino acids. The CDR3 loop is CASSLEVLDEAFF. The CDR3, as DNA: TGTGCCAGCAGCTTGGAGGTGTTGGATGAAGCTTTCTTT.

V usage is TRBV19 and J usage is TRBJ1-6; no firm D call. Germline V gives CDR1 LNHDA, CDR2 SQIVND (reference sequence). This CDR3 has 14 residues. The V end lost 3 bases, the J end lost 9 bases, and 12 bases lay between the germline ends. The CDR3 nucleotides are TGTGCCAGTAGTATCCTTAGCCTTTCTTCACCCCTCCACTTT. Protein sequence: CASSILSLSSPLHF.

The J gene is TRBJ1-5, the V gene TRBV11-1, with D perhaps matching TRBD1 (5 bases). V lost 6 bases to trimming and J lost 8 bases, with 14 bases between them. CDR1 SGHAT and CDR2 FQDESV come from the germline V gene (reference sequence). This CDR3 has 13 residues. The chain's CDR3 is CASSRTGSEPQHF. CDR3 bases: TGTGCCAGCAGTCGTACAGGCTCCGAGCCCCAGCATTTT.

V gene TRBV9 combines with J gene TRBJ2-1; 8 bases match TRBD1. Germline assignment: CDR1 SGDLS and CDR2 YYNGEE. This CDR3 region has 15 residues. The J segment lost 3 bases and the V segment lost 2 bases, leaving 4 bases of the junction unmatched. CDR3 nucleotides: TGTGCCAGCAGCGTCACAGGGGGAATCTACAATGAGCAGTTCTTC. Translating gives CASSVTGGIYNEQFF.

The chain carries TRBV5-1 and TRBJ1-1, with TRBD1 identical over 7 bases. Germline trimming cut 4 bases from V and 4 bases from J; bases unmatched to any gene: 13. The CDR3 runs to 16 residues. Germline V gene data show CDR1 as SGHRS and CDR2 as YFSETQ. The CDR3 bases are TGCGCCAGCAGCCCTACGTGGACAGGCGGAGGCACTGAAGCTTTCTTT. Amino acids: CASSPTWTGGGTEAFF.

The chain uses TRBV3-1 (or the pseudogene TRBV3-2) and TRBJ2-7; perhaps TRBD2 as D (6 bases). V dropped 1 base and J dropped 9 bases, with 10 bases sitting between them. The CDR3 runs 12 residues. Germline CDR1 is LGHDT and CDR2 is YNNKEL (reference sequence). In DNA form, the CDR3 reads TGTGCCAGCAGCCAAGGTTGGGGAGGGCAGTACTTC. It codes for CASSQGWGGQYF.

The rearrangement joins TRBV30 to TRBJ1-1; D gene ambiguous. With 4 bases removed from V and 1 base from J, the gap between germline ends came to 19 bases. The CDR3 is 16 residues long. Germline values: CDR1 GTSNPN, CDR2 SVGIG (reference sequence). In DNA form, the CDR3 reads TGTGCCTGGATTCGACCCGGGAGACAATGGAACACTGAAGCTTTCTTT. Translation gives CAWIRPGRQWNTEAFF.

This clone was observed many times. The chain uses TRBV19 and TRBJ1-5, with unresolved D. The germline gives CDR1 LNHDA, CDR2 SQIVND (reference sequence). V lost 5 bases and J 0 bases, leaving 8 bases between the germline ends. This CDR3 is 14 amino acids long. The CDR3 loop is CASSPQHSNQPQHF. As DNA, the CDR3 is TGTGCCAGTAGTCCTCAGCATAGCAATCAGCCCCAGCATTTT. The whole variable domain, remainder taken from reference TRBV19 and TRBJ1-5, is DGGITQSPKYLFRKEGQNVTLSCEQNLNHDAMYWYRQDPGQGLRLIYYSQIVNDFQKGDIAEGYSVSREKKESFPLTVTSAQKNPTAFYLCASSPQHSNQPQHFGDGTRLSIL.

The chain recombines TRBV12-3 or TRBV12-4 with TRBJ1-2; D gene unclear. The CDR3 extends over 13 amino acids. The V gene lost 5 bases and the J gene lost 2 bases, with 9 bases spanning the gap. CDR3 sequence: CASSRDGNYGYTF. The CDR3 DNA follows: TGTGCCAGCAGTCGCGACGGCAACTATGGCTACACCTTC.